This T cell receptor beta chain was found in a study of cytomegalovirus exposure and HLA in healthy donors. For the study at large: From HLA-typed donors, an early data release held roughly 89 million unique TCRs. Whole-study results and caveats: TCR beta V segments were, for the most part, productive about 87% or about 30% of the time in an earlier analysis. Associated with cytomegalovirus, according to the listing, were around 160 TCR beta chains. The authors considered a cluster of highly shared sequence variants likely to be a sequencing artifact.

This CDR3 has 15 amino acids. Trimming removed 5 bases from V and 2 bases from J, with 15 bases in between. The germline gives CDR1 SGHTA, CDR2 FQGNSA. Primers for the PCR totalled 60 Vbeta and 13 Jbeta. Some clones are missing from TCRdb's copy, which holds only in-frame ones; the method was immunoSEQ multiplex PCR. In the table there are some 100,000 clones, roughly 76% of which are singletons. A word on this clone: Its antigen remains unidentified.

This TCR came from a woman in her 40s in good health and CMV-seropositive. The chain carries TRBV7-2 and TRBJ1-2; tentative D call: TRBD1 (5 bases). The source material was PBMCs. This CDR3 reads CASSRQGRLNYGYTF. The CDR3 DNA reads TGTGCCAGCAGCCGTCAGGGCAGGCTAAACTATGGCTACACCTTC.